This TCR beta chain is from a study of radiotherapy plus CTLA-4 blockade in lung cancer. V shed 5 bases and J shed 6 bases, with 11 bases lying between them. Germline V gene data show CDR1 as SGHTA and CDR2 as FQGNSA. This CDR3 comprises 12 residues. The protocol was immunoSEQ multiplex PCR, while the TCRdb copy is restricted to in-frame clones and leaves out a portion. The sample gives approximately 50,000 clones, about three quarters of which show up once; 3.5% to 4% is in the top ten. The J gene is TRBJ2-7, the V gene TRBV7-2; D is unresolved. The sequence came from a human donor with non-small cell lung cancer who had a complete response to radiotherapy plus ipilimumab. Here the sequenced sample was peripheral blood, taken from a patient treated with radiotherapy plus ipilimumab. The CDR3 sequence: CASSPRSGEQYF. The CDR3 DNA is TGTGCCAGCAGCCCCCGTTCCGGCGAGCAGTACTTC.